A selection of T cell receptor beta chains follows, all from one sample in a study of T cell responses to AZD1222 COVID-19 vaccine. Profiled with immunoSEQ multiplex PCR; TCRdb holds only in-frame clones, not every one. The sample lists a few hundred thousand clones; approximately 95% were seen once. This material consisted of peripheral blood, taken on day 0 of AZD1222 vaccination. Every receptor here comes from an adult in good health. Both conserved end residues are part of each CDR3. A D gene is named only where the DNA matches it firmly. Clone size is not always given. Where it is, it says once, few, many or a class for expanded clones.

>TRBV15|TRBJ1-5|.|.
TGTGCCACGGGCTCTGATCAGCCCCAGCATTTT
CATGSDQPQHF
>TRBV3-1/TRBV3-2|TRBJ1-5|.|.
TGTGCCAGCAGCCAATCTCTGGATCAGCCCCAGCATTTT
CASSQSLDQPQHF
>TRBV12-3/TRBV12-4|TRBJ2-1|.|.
TGTGCCAGCTTAGGGTCCTCCTACAATGAGCAGTTCTTC
CASLGSSYNEQFF
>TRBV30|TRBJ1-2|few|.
TGTGCCTGGAGTGTAGGTCAGGGCTACACCTTC
CAWSVGQGYTF
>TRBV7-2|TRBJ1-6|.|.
TGTGCCAGCAGCTCTCTCGGGGGTTCACCCCTCCACTTT
CASSSLGGSPLHF
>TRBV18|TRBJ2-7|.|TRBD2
TGTGCCAGCTCACCACAAAGCGGGAGTTACGAGCAGTACTTC
CASSPQSGSYEQYF
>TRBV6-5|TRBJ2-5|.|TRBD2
TGTGCCAGCAGTTCGACTAGGACTAGCGGGACGGGGTCCCAGTACTTC
CASSSTRTSGTGSQYF
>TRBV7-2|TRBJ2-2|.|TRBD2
TGTGCCAGCAGCTTAGCCCGCTGGGGGGGACTGACACCTAACACCGGGGAGCTGTTTTTT
CASSLARWGGLTPNTGELFF
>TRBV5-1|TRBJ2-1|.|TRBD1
TGCGCCAGCAGCACGGGACAGGGATCGGAGCAGTTCTTC
CASSTGQGSEQFF
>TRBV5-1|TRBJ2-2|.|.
TGCGCCAGCAGCTTGGCCCAAAACGGGGAGCTGTTTTTT
CASSLAQNGELFF
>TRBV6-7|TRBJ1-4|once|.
TGTGCCAGCAGTTACTCGACTTGCAGCAGACGTGAAAAACTGTTTTTT
CASSYSTCSRREKLFF
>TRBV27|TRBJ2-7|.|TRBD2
TGTGCCACCGCTACGTCGGGACTAGCGATCTACGAGCAGTACTTC
CATATSGLAIYEQYF
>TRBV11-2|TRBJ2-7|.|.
TGTGCCAGCAGCGCCCTAACCGTCTACGAGCAGTACTTC
CASSALTVYEQYF
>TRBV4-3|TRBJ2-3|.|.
TGCGCCAGCAGCCAAGAGGGCGGCACAGATACGCAGTATTTT
CASSQEGGTDTQYF
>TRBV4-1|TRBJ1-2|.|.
TGCGCCAGCAAACCGGGCCGTGGCTATGGCTACACCTTC
CASKPGRGYGYTF
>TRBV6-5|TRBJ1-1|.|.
TGTGCCAGCAGTTACTCAAGGAACACTGAAGCTTTCTTT
CASSYSRNTEAFF
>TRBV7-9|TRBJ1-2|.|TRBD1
TGTGCCAGCAGTTCTCGGACAGGGAACTATGGCTACACCTTC
CASSSRTGNYGYTF
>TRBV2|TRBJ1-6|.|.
TGTGCCAGCAGTGATCAGGACACCTATAATTCACCCCTCCACTTT
CASSDQDTYNSPLHF
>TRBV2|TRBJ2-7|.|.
TGTGCCAGCAGTGAAGGGGTCAGGACGGAGCAGTACTTC
CASSEGVRTEQYF
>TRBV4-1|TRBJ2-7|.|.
TGCGCCAGCTCCCTCTTAGTCAGTGCCTCCTACGAGCAGTACTTC
CASSLLVSASYEQYF
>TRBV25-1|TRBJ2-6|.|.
TGTGCCAGCAGTGACCTCTCGTCTGGGGCCAACGTCCTGACTTTC
CASSDLSSGANVLTF
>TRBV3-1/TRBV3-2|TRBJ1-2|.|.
TGTGCCAGCAGCCAAGATCCGAGCGGGCACTATGGCTACACCTTC
CASSQDPSGHYGYTF
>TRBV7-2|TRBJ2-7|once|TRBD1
TGTGCCAGCAGGCTCCCGGGACAGGGGAGCGAGCAGTACTTC
CASRLPGQGSEQYF
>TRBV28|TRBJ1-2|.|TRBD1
TGTGCCAGCAGTTTTGGACAGGGCAACTATGGCTACACCTTC
CASSFGQGNYGYTF
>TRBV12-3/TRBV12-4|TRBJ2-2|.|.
TGTGCCAGCAGCCGGACCGGGGAGCTGTTTTTT
CASSRTGELFF
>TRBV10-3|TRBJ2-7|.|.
TGTGCCATCAGTGACCCAGGGAAGGGGAATGCCTACGAGCAGTACTTC
CAISDPGKGNAYEQYF
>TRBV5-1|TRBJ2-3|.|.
TGCGCCAGCAGCTTTGACACCCCGTCCGAAGATACGCAGTATTTT
CASSFDTPSEDTQYF
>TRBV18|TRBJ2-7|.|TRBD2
TGTGCCAGCTCTCCAGGACTAGCGGGGGCAGGCGCGCGTGAGCAGTACTTC
CASSPGLAGAGAREQYF
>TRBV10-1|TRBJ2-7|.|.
TGCGCCAGCAGTGACGACGGCTCCTACGAGCAGTACTTC
CASSDDGSYEQYF
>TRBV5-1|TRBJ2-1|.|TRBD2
TGCGCCAGCAGCCGCCCCGACCGGGGGAGGGTGGCCAATGAGCAGTTCTTC
CASSRPDRGRVANEQFF
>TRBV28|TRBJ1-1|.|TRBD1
TGTGCCAGCAGGAGGACAGGGGACTCTGAAGCTTTCTTT
CASRRTGDSEAFF
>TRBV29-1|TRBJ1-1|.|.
TGCAGCGGACGATGGGGGACGGGGAACACTGAAGCTTTCTTT
CSGRWGTGNTEAFF
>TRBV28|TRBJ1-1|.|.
TGTGCCAGCCGGAGGCCGGCGGGGACTGAAGCTTTCTTT
CASRRPAGTEAFF
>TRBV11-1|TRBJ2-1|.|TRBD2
TGTGCCAGCAGCTCGGGACTAGCGGGGCTAAATGAGCAGTTCTTC
CASSSGLAGLNEQFF
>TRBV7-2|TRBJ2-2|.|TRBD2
TGTGCCAGCAGCATCCTAGGTGCGGGAGTTGACACCGGGGAGCTGTTTTTT
CASSILGAGVDTGELFF
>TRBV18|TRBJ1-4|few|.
TGTGCCAGCTCAATCCCAACTAATGAAAAACTGTTTTTT
CASSIPTNEKLFF
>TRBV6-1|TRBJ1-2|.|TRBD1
TGTGCCAGCAGTGAAGGAACAGGGGGCAACTATGGCTACACCTTC
CASSEGTGGNYGYTF
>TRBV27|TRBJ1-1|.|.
TGTGCCAGCAGTTTGGAGGGGAGGACTGAAGCTTTCTTT
CASSLEGRTEAFF
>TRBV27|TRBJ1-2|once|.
TGTGCCAGCAGTTTATCGGGCCCCTATGGCTACACCTTC
CASSLSGPYGYTF